This is a list of T cell receptor beta chains from one sample in a study of CD8 T cells in Susac syndrome. TCRdb fed the immunoSEQ multiplex PCR reads into MiXCR, producing one record per CDR3 protein. The table lists roughly 300,000 distinct CDR3 sequences, approximately 84% of them singletons. The sequencing sample was made of CD8+ T cells from PBMCs. The source of these receptors is a human donor with multiple sclerosis. CDR3s include the opening cysteine and the closing phenylalanine or tryptophan. A D gene is named only where the DNA matches it firmly. Not every row has a clone size; where given, it reads once, few, many or a size class.

NA	TRBJ2-5	TRBD2	TRBV28	CASRRTSGRGETQYF	TGTGCCAGCAGACGGACTAGCGGGAGAGGTGAGACCCAGTACTTC
NA	TRBJ2-7	TRBD2	TRBV5-5	CASSLRGGRTDEQYF	TGTGCCAGCAGCTTGAGGGGAGGGCGGACCGACGAGCAGTACTTC
NA	TRBJ1-4	TRBD1	TRBV4-1	CASSQDPGTGSPTNEKLFF	TGCGCCAGCAGCCAAGACCCCGGGACAGGGTCCCCAACTAATGAAAAACTGTTTTTT
NA	TRBJ1-1	NA	TRBV20-1	CSAPLAGWAEAFF	TGCAGTGCCCCCCTGGCGGGTTGGGCTGAAGCTTTCTTT
NA	TRBJ1-3	NA	TRBV12-3/TRBV12-4	CASRPFAENTIYF	TGTGCCAGCAGACCCTTCGCGGAAAACACCATATATTTT
NA	TRBJ2-2	NA	TRBV20-1	CSARLSGRLNTGELFF	TGCAGTGCTAGGCTCTCGGGACGCTTGAACACCGGGGAGCTGTTTTTT
NA	TRBJ1-6	NA	TRBV28	CATQNRVSFNSPLHF	TGTGCCACGCAAAACAGGGTATCCTTTAATTCACCCCTCCACTTT
once	TRBJ2-7	TRBD2	TRBV5-1	CASSEVAGGPVSEQYF	TGCGCCAGCAGTGAAGTCGCGGGAGGGCCGGTCTCCGAGCAGTACTTC
NA	TRBJ2-1	NA	TRBV7-9	CASSSPANEQFF	TGTGCCAGCAGCTCACCTGCCAATGAGCAGTTCTTC
NA	TRBJ2-7	NA	TRBV5-1	CASSLTGGYYEQYF	TGCGCCAGCAGCTTGACCGGGGGCTACTACGAGCAGTACTTC
NA	TRBJ1-1	NA	TRBV27	CASSLSWTTEAFF	TGTGCCAGCAGTTTATCGTGGACGACTGAAGCTTTCTTT